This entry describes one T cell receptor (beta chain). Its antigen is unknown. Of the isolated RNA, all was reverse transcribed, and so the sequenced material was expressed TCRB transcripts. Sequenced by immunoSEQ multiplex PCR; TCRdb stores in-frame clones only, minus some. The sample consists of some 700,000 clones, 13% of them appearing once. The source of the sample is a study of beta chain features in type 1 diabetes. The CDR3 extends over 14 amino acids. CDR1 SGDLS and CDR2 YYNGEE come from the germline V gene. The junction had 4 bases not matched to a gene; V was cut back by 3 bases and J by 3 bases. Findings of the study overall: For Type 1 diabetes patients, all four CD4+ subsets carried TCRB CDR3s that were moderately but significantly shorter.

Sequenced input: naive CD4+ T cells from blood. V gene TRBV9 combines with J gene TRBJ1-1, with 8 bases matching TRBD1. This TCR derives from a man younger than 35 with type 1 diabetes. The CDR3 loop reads CASSGTGSDTEAFF. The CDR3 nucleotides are TGTGCCAGCAGCGGGACAGGGTCGGACACTGAAGCTTTCTTT.